This passage covers 19 T cell receptor beta chains from one sample sequenced in a study of cytomegalovirus exposure and HLA in healthy donors. 60 Vbeta and 13 Jbeta primers were used in PCR. Using immunoSEQ multiplex PCR, the repertoire was profiled, and TCRdb retains in-frame clones only, with some absent. The sample gives 110,000 to 150,000 clones, 65% to 80% of which show up once; 1.5% to 2% is in the top ten. The sequenced sample consisted of PBMCs. These receptor sequences come from a woman in her thirties or forties in good health and CMV-seronegative.

This clone was detected only a few times. The chain recombines TRBV6-1 with TRBJ2-1; D is possibly TRBD1 (5 bases). Trimming removed 6 bases from V and 4 bases from J, with 10 bases in between. Germline values: CDR1 MNHNS, CDR2 SASEGT. This CDR3 is 13 amino acids long. This CDR3 is CASRDDSYNEQFF. CDR3 DNA sequence: TGTGCCAGCAGAGATGACAGTTACAATGAGCAGTTCTTC.

This chain joins TRBV27 and TRBJ1-1; 9 bases map to TRBD1. Germline CDR1 is MNHEY and CDR2 is SMNVEV (reference sequence). V lost 5 bases, J lost 4 bases, and 5 bases stayed unmatched. CDR3 length: 14 amino acids. This CDR3 is CASSAQGAVTEAFF. The CDR3 region has the DNA TGTGCCAGCAGTGCACAGGGGGCAGTCACTGAAGCTTTCTTT.

This clone was seen a single time. This chain connects TRBV19 to TRBJ1-2; 8 bases align to TRBD1. CDR1 and CDR2 (germline): LNHDA, SQIVND (reference sequence). The V segment lost 5 bases and the J segment 5 bases; nucleotides outside the gene matches: 7. The CDR3 runs to 14 residues. CDR3 region: CASSPRDRLYGYTF. CDR3 sequence (DNA): TGTGCCAGTAGTCCTAGGGACAGGTTGTATGGCTACACCTTC.

V and J are TRBV2 and TRBJ2-2; D may be TRBD1 (6 bases). Germline CDR1 is SNHLY and CDR2 is FYNNEI. V lost 10 bases and J 6 bases, leaving 15 bases between the germline ends. CDR3 length: 13 amino acids. The CDR3 reads CAINQGIAGELFF. DNA for the CDR3: TGTGCCATCAACCAGGGGATCGCCGGGGAGCTGTTTTTT.

The CDR3 sequence: CASSSEGTGIMPQHF. The CDR3 DNA reads as TGTGCCAGCAGTTCCGAGGGGACAGGGATTATGCCCCAGCATTTT. This rearrangement joins TRBV28 to TRBJ1-5, with 9 positions matching TRBD1. J lost 9 bases, V lost 4 bases, and 10 bases had no gene match. This CDR3 is 15 amino acids long. Per germline, CDR1 MDHEN and CDR2 SYDVKM.

In DNA, the CDR3 is TGTGCCAGCAGTTTATATGGGGGGAGAGAGACCCAGTACTTC. It specifies CASSLYGGRETQYF. J is TRBJ2-5 and V is TRBV28, with a possible D match to TRBD2 (6 bases). Germline assignment: CDR1 MDHEN and CDR2 SYDVKM. The CDR3 is made up of 14 amino acids. The V end lost 1 base, the J end lost 4 bases, and 10 bases lay between the germline ends.

Only a few counts were recorded for this clone. The chain combines TRBV6-1 with TRBJ1-1; D gene uncertain. The length of the CDR3 is 15 residues. V lost 1 base and J 3 bases, leaving 12 bases between the germline ends. Germline V gives CDR1 MNHNS, CDR2 SASEGT. The CDR3 DNA sequence: TGTGCCAGCAGTGAAGGGGCAGGTATGTACACTGAAGCTTTCTTT. Translation: CASSEGAGMYTEAFF.

The gene calls are TRBV11-2 and TRBJ2-7; 7 bases fit TRBD2. J was trimmed by 1 base and V by 2 bases; bases with no gene match: 2. CDR3 length equals 14 residues. Germline CDR1 reads SGHAT; CDR2 reads FQNNGV. The CDR3 reads CASSLSRGSYEQYF. The CDR3 nucleotides are TGTGCCAGCAGCTTATCGCGGGGGTCCTACGAGCAGTACTTC. Supplemented by reference TRBV11-2 and TRBJ2-7, the full variable domain reads EAGVAQSPRYKIIEKRQSVAFWCNPISGHATLYWYQQILGQGPKLLIQFQNNGVVDDSQLPKDRFSAERLKGVDSTLKIQPAKLEDSAVYLCASSLSRGSYEQYFGPGTRLTVT.

Here the CDR3 reads CASSPPDRIYEQYF. As DNA, the CDR3 is TGTGCCAGCAGCCCCCCGGACAGGATATACGAGCAGTACTTC. The chain is built from TRBV13 and TRBJ2-7; 7 nucleotides agree with TRBD1. Unmatched junction bases numbered 8, after V lost 5 bases and J lost 4 bases. The CDR3 extends over 14 amino acids. In germline, CDR1 is PRHDT, CDR2 FYEKMQ (reference sequence).

The rearrangement joins TRBV5-1 to TRBJ2-7, with a possible D match to TRBD1 (7 bases). Germline V CDR1 and CDR2: SGHRS, YFSETQ. This CDR3 comprises 16 residues. V shed 0 bases and J shed 2 bases, with 15 bases lying between them. This CDR3 is CASSLEGGQNTYEQYF. The CDR3 DNA reads TGCGCCAGCAGCTTGGAGGGGGGACAGAATACCTACGAGCAGTACTTC.

The chain is built from TRBV13 and TRBJ2-7, with 12 bases aligning to TRBD2. The CDR3 runs 18 residues. Germline V gene data show CDR1 as PRHDT and CDR2 as FYEKMQ (reference sequence). The V gene end was trimmed by 5 bases and the J gene end by 4 bases; junction bases not matched to a gene: 15. CDR3 nucleotides: TGTGCCAGCAGCCATTCGATCCCCACTAGCGGGAGGCTATACGAGCAGTACTTC. The encoded protein is CASSHSIPTSGRLYEQYF.

The chain employs TRBV28 and TRBJ2-7; D not certain. V was trimmed by 1 base and J by 0 bases, leaving 13 bases between them. CDR1 is MDHEN, CDR2 SYDVKM, per germline. The CDR3 is made up of 16 amino acids. This chain's CDR3 is CASSLSHGGPSYEQYF. The CDR3 nucleotides read TGTGCCAGCAGTTTATCCCACGGCGGTCCCTCCTACGAGCAGTACTTC.

The chain recombines TRBV7-7 with TRBJ2-1, with 12 bases that match TRBD2. V lost 1 base, J lost 9 bases, and 1 base stayed unmatched. Looked up from germline, CDR1 is SSHAT and CDR2 is FNYEAQ (reference sequence). The CDR3 covers 14 residues. The CDR3 region has the DNA TGTGCCAGCAGCTTAGAACTAGCGGGGGGTGAGCAGTTCTTC. Translated, it gives CASSLELAGGEQFF.

V is TRBV28 and J is TRBJ2-7; a weak D match, TRBD2 (7 bases). Germline-derived CDR1 and CDR2 are MDHEN and SYDVKM. The V gene lost 3 bases and the J gene lost 2 bases, with 14 bases spanning the gap. This CDR3 is 15 amino acids long. The CDR3 bases are TGTGCCAGCAGTTTTGCGGGGGCCTTTGCCTACGAGCAGTACTTC. This codes for CASSFAGAFAYEQYF.

This clone was recorded only once. One end of the junction varies from germline; a read error may be responsible. CDR3 nucleotides: TGTTCCAGCAGCTTAGTGACGCGGCCCTTATACGAGCAGTACTTC. Translated, it gives CSSSLVTRPLYEQYF. This rearrangement joins TRBV7-9 to TRBJ2-7; no clear D. The CDR3 contains 15 residues. Germline CDR1 reads SEHNR; CDR2 reads FQNEAQ (reference sequence).

This clone was observed a single time. The V and J genes are TRBV7-2 and TRBJ2-3; 8 nucleotides line up with TRBD2. From germline, CDR1 is SGHTA and CDR2 FQGNSA. The CDR3 totals 14 residues. J gave up 2 bases and V 5 bases, and 3 bases lay outside the gene matches. CDR3 sequence (DNA): TGTGCCAGCAGCCCACTAGCGGCCACAGATACGCAGTATTTT. It codes for CASSPLAATDTQYF.

J is TRBJ1-1 and V is TRBV25-1; 7 bases line up with TRBD1. Per germline, CDR1 MGHDK and CDR2 SYGVNS. V shed 6 bases, J shed 0 bases, and the junction held 7 bases outside the gene matches. The CDR3 runs to 15 residues. The CDR3 DNA reads TGTGCCAGCAGGAGCTCCGGGACAGTGAACACTGAAGCTTTCTTT. It specifies CASRSSGTVNTEAFF.

The chain links TRBV7-6 to TRBJ1-5; D remains ambiguous. CDR3 length: 16 amino acids. The V end lost 0 bases, the J end lost 4 bases, and 13 bases lay between the germline ends. CDR1 and CDR2 from the germline V gene are SGHVS and FNYEAQ. The CDR3 region has the DNA TGTGCCAGCAGCTTAGCAATCGGGTTTACAAATCAGCCCCAGCATTTT. This codes for CASSLAIGFTNQPQHF.

In this sample, this clone turned up once. This chain connects TRBV6-1 to TRBJ1-1, with no clear D. The CDR3 contains 13 residues. Trimming pared 5 bases from V and 1 base from J, leaving 8 bases between. Germline CDR1 reads MNHNS; CDR2 reads SASEGT. The CDR3 DNA sequence: TGTGCCAGCAGTTCCTACAGGAACACTGAAGCTTTCTTT. Translated, it gives CASSSYRNTEAFF.